Shown below are 24 T cell receptor beta chains from a single sample sequenced in a study of tissue T cells after allogeneic stem cell transplantation. As for time point: mouse harvest day 7 after allogeneic transplant. Mouse grafts combined 10^7 T-cell-depleted bone marrow cells with 10^6 splenic CD5+ T cells. Some clones are missing from TCRdb's copy, which holds only in-frame ones; the method was immunoSEQ multiplex PCR. The sample holds 4,500 to 6,500 clones, 40% to 60% seen once. The sequenced material came from gut tissue. These receptors were taken from a female BALB/c mouse given C57BL/6 T cells with graft-versus-host disease after an allogeneic hematopoietic cell transplant.

This clone has just a few counts. The germline and genes are mouse ones. The missing CDR3 end, 1 residue past where the read stops, is filled in from the germline J gene. V is TRBV23 and J is TRBJ1-4. The CDR3 spans 14 residues. Germline-derived CDR1 and CDR2 are KGHTA and FQNQQP. Partial CDR3 DNA: TGCTCCAGCAGTCAACGGACTTCCAACGAAAGATTATTT. Translated: CSSSQRTSNERLF. The full CDR3 protein is CSSSQRTSNERLFF.

This clone was seen once. Any gene name here is a mouse gene name. Read sequence stops 1 residue before the CDR3 end, and the germline J gene provides the missing end. V is TRBV24 and J is TRBJ1-3, with unresolved D. The CDR3 has 14 amino acids. Between the trimmed V and J ends, which lost 2 bases and 7 bases, there was a span of 12 bases. Germline V lookup: CDR1 KGHTA, CDR2 FRNEEI. The CDR3: CASSLDNFWNTLYF. The sequenced part of the CDR3 DNA is TGTGCCAGCAGTCTGGACAACTTCTGGAATACGCTCTAT.

As for this clone: These gene names are mouse names. The read is 1 residue too short to cover the CDR3 end, so that end is filled in from the germline J gene. V gene TRBV15 combines with J gene TRBJ2-4; no definite D call. This CDR3 spans 13 amino acids. From germline, CDR1 is SGHND and CDR2 FRSKSL. The germline V and J ends were trimmed by 0 bases and 1 base, with 2 bases remaining between them. CDR3 sequence: CASSLAGQNTLYF. CDR3 DNA (partial): TGTGCCAGCAGTTTAGCGGGTCAAAACACCTTGTAC.

On this clone: Mouse gene names and germline throughout. The read ends 1 residue shy of where the CDR3 ends; the end is completed using the germline J gene. The gene calls are TRBV3 and TRBJ1-2, with D maybe TRBD1 (5 bases). Germline V gene sequence: CDR1 SNHLY, CDR2 FYNGKV (reference sequence). The ends were cut back, 4 bases at V and 0 bases at J, with 12 bases in the middle. There are 15 residues in the CDR3. The covered CDR3 bases are TGTGCCAGCAGCTCCCCCGGGACTCCAAACTCCGACTACACC. Encoded protein: CASSSPGTPNSDYT. The CDR3 in full is CASSSPGTPNSDYTF.

To note about this clone: Gene and germline names: mouse. From the germline J gene comes the end of the CDR3, since the read stops 1 residue before it. The chain couples TRBV3 to TRBJ2-7, with a weak D call TRBD1 (6 bases). Germline values: CDR1 SNHLY, CDR2 FYNGKV (reference sequence). This CDR3 region has 12 residues. V lost 3 bases, J lost 4 bases, and 7 bases lay in between. The CDR3 reads CASSLGHYEQYF. CDR3 DNA, as far as it was read: TGTGCCAGCAGCTTGGGACATTATGAACAGTAC. Drawing the rest from reference TRBV3 and TRBJ2-7, the complete variable domain is GPKVLQIPSHQIIDMGQMVTLNCDPVSNHLYFYWYKQILGQQMEFLVNFYNGKVMEKSKLFKDQFSVERPDGSYFTLKIQPTALEDSAVYFCASSLGHYEQYFGPGTRLTVL.

In regard to this clone: Gene names follow the mouse nomenclature. The CDR3 end is not reached by the read, which stops 1 residue before it; the germline J gene fills it in. This chain joins TRBV16 and TRBJ1-2, with D possibly TRBD1 on 6 matching bases. Deletions cut 5 bases from V and 0 bases from J, with 13 bases between. The length of the CDR3 is 15 residues. Looked up from germline, CDR1 is SGHSA and CDR2 is FRNQAP. The CDR3 bases that were read are TGTGCAAGCAGCCTCCTCGGGACAACAAACTCCGACTACACC. Its translation: CASSLLGTTNSDYT. In full, the CDR3 reads CASSLLGTTNSDYTF.

Comment on this clone: These gene names are mouse names. The read finishes 1 residue shy of the CDR3 end, and the germline J gene is used to complete it. This chain uses TRBV13-3 with TRBJ1-2, with a possible D match to TRBD1 (6 bases). The germline V gene encodes CDR1 NNHDY and CDR2 SYVADS. The CDR3 sequence is 13 residues long. The germline V and J ends were trimmed by 6 bases and 2 bases, with 11 bases remaining between them. The CDR3 bases that were read are TGTGCCAGCACCGGGACAACTAACTCCGACTACACC. As protein: CASTGTTNSDYT. The full CDR3 reads CASTGTTNSDYTF.

On this clone: The listed genes are named as in mouse. The missing CDR3 end, 1 residue past where the read stops, is filled in from the germline J gene. The V and J genes are TRBV3 and TRBJ2-3, with TRBD2 matching 11 bases. Trimming took 1 base from V and 3 from J; bases not matched to a gene: 0. This CDR3 has 15 residues. Germline values: CDR1 SNHLY, CDR2 FYNGKV (reference sequence). The covered CDR3 bases are TGTGCCAGCAGCTTAGGACTGGGGGGGGCAGAAACGCTGTAT. Its translation is CASSLGLGGAETLY. The complete CDR3 protein is CASSLGLGGAETLYF.

This clone is medium-sized. Gene names and germline refer to mouse. The read stops 1 residue short of the end of the CDR3; the missing end is completed from the germline J gene. The gene calls are TRBV26 and TRBJ2-1; 8 positions agree with TRBD2. The CDR3 totals 13 residues. Germline CDR1 is KGHPV and CDR2 is FQNQEV (reference sequence). Trimming cost V 5 bases and J 7 bases; bases outside gene matches: 4. CDR3 in amino acids: CASSGGARAEQFF. The part of the CDR3 DNA that was read is TGTGCCAGCAGTGGGGGGGCGCGAGCTGAGCAGTTC.

This clone was seen a few times. The listed genes are named as in mouse. Read coverage stops 1 residue before the CDR3 terminus; the germline J gene supplies the remainder. This chain connects TRBV26 to TRBJ1-2; D is possibly TRBD1 (5 bases). The germline V gene encodes CDR1 KGHPV and CDR2 FQNQEV (reference sequence). The length of the CDR3 is 14 residues. The ends were cut back, 2 bases at V and 3 bases at J, with 10 bases in the middle. The CDR3 loop reads CASSLIRADSDYTF. Partial CDR3 DNA: TGTGCCAGCAGTCTGATCAGGGCGGACTCCGACTACACC. The variable domain in full, with the rest retrieved from reference TRBV26 and TRBJ1-2, is NSKVIQTPRYLVKGQGQKAKMRCIPEKGHPVVFWYQQNKNNEFKFLINFQNQEVLQQIDMTEKRFSAECPSNSPCSLEIQSSEAGDSALYLCASSLIRADSDYTFGSGTRLLVI.

Of note for this clone: The germline and genes are mouse ones. The read ends 1 residue early relative to the CDR3; the germline J gene fills the gap. This chain uses TRBV3 with TRBJ1-4, with 10 nucleotides matching TRBD1. This CDR3 has 14 amino acids. From germline, CDR1 is SNHLY and CDR2 FYNGKV (reference sequence). Trimming took 5 bases from V and 6 from J; bases not matched to a gene: 3. Here the CDR3 reads CASSPGTGDERLFF. The DNA read from the CDR3 is TGTGCCAGCAGCCCCGGGACAGGGGACGAAAGATTATTT.

As concerns this clone: The gene names here belong to mouse. With the read ending 1 residue before the CDR3 end, the germline J gene is used to fill in that end. J is TRBJ2-5 and V is TRBV31; 8 bases line up with TRBD1. This CDR3 comprises 13 residues. With 0 bases clipped from V and 7 bases from J, the junction kept 3 bases outside the gene matches. CDR1 GKSSPN and CDR2 SITVG come from the germline V gene. The chain's CDR3 is CAWSLQGANTQYF. Partial CDR3 DNA: TGTGCCTGGAGTCTCCAGGGGGCGAACACCCAGTAC.

For this clone: The listed genes are named as in mouse. The CDR3 end is not reached by the read, which stops 1 residue before it; the germline J gene fills it in. The chain is built from TRBV13-3 and TRBJ1-6, with TRBD1 as a possible D gene (6 bases). TRBJ1-6 is treated as an ORF (open reading frame) with a function not yet certain. The CDR3 has 14 residues. CDR1 is NNHDY, CDR2 SYVADS, per germline. Trimming removed 5 bases at V and 5 bases at J, with 11 bases between. The CDR3 loop is CASRRGRDNSPLYF. The sequenced CDR3 bases are TGTGCCAGCAGGAGGGGGAGAGATAATTCGCCCCTCTAC.

This clone turned up a few times. Gene names denote mouse genes. Sequencing ends 1 residue short of the CDR3 end; the germline J gene provides the rest. The rearrangement joins TRBV29 to TRBJ2-4, with 8 bases identical to TRBD1. This CDR3 has 13 amino acids. Germline CDR1 reads MSHET; CDR2 reads SYDVDS. After removal of 7 bases from V and 2 bases from J, the junction contained 2 bases not matched to a gene. The CDR3 loop is CASTQGAQNTLYF. CDR3 DNA, as far as it was read: TGTGCTAGCACCCAGGGGGCTCAAAACACCTTGTAC.

With respect to this clone: Gene labels here are mouse ones. The read halts 1 residue ahead of the CDR3 end, with the missing end drawn from the germline J gene. The chain links TRBV26 to TRBJ1-6; 7 bases align to TRBD1. TRBJ1-6 counts as an open reading frame of uncertain function. Germline V lookup: CDR1 KGHPV, CDR2 FQNQEV (reference sequence). This CDR3 has 14 amino acids. After removal of 2 bases from V and 7 bases from J, the junction contained 2 bases not matched to a gene. The CDR3 region is CASSLRGRNSPLYF. The covered CDR3 bases are TGTGCCAGCAGTCTGAGGGGGCGGAATTCGCCCCTCTAC.

This clone has only one observation. Gene and germline names: mouse. The CDR3 extends 1 residue past the end of the read, so its final part is completed from the germline J gene. The chain employs TRBV4 and TRBJ1-4, with a possible D match to TRBD1 (5 bases). The CDR3 runs to 14 residues. The germline V and J ends were trimmed by 5 bases and 0 bases, with 7 bases remaining between them. The germline gives CDR1 LGHDT, CDR2 YNNKQL (reference sequence). CDR3 DNA, as far as it was read: TGTGCCAGCAGCCCGACAGTTTCCAACGAAAGATTATTT. It is translated as CASSPTVSNERLF. The CDR3 in its entirety is CASSPTVSNERLFF.

For this clone: Gene labels here are mouse ones. The sequenced fragment ends 1 residue before the CDR3 boundary, so the rest is inferred from the germline J gene. The V call is TRBV13-1, the J call TRBJ1-1; no reliable D call. Trimming took 1 base from V and 4 from J, leaving 8 bases between them. Germline V lookup: CDR1 NSHNY, CDR2 SYGAGN. The CDR3 is 13 amino acids. CDR3: CASSDWAGTEVFF. The sequenced CDR3 bases are TGTGCCAGCAGTGATTGGGCGGGCACAGAAGTCTTC.

In the case of this clone: Genes here carry mouse names. The CDR3 is cut off 1 residue early in the read; its end comes from the germline J gene. This sequence joins TRBV26 and TRBJ2-7; D remains ambiguous. Trimming shortened V by 6 bases and J by 2 bases, and 8 bases separated the two germline ends. CDR1 and CDR2 from the germline V gene are KGHPV and FQNQEV (reference sequence). The CDR3 is made up of 12 amino acids. CDR3 residues: CASSVGPYEQYF. CDR3 DNA (partial): TGTGCCAGCAGCGTAGGGCCCTATGAACAGTAC. Full variable domain (missing parts from reference TRBV26 and TRBJ2-7): NSKVIQTPRYLVKGQGQKAKMRCIPEKGHPVVFWYQQNKNNEFKFLINFQNQEVLQQIDMTEKRFSAECPSNSPCSLEIQSSEAGDSALYLCASSVGPYEQYFGPGTRLTVL.

Regarding this clone: The gene names here belong to mouse. The read ends 1 residue early relative to the CDR3; the germline J gene fills the gap. The rearrangement joins TRBV26 to TRBJ1-1, with D possibly matching TRBD1 (5 bases). This CDR3 has 14 amino acids. Between the trimmed V and J ends, which lost 2 bases and 0 bases, there was a span of 7 bases. Germline V CDR1 and CDR2: KGHPV, FQNQEV (reference sequence). The sequenced CDR3 bases are TGTGCCAGCAGTCTGACAGGTGCAAACACAGAAGTCTTC. It is translated as CASSLTGANTEVF. The complete CDR3 reads CASSLTGANTEVFF.

On this clone itself: Gene names denote mouse genes. The CDR3 end falls 1 residue outside the read, so it is completed with the germline J gene. V gene TRBV26 combines with J gene TRBJ2-1, with 9 bases fitting TRBD2. This CDR3 comprises 14 residues. Trimming at V came to 6 bases and at J to 6 bases, leaving 6 bases not matched to a gene. The germline V gene has CDR1 KGHPV and CDR2 FQNQEV (reference sequence). Incomplete CDR3 DNA: TGTGCCAGCAGGAGACTGGGGGATTTTGCTGAGCAGTTC. Amino acid sequence: CASRRLGDFAEQF. The full-length CDR3 reads as CASRRLGDFAEQFF.

Turning to this clone: Here the gene names and germline are mouse. The read ends 1 residue shy of where the CDR3 ends; the end is completed using the germline J gene. The chain carries TRBV16 and TRBJ2-7; 8 bases agree with TRBD1. The CDR3 runs to 14 residues. CDR1 SGHSA and CDR2 FRNQAP come from the germline V gene. V lost 0 bases to trimming and J lost 3 bases; unmatched junction nucleotides: 1. The covered CDR3 bases are TGTGCAAGCAGCTTAGAAACAGGGGGCTATGAACAGTAC. Translating it yields CASSLETGGYEQY. The whole CDR3 protein reads CASSLETGGYEQYF.

About this clone: Gene and germline names: mouse. The read comes to an end 1 residue before the CDR3 does, leaving the germline J gene to fill in the end. This chain connects TRBV1 to TRBJ1-1, with D uncertain. Deletions cut 1 base from V and 5 bases from J, with 2 bases between. This CDR3 is built from 11 residues. Germline assignment: CDR1 NSQYPW and CDR2 LRSPGD (reference sequence). CDR3 loop: CTCSAGTEVFF. The DNA read from the CDR3 is TGCACCTGCAGTGCAGGGACAGAAGTCTTC. Combining the CDR3 with reference TRBV1 and TRBJ1-1 gives the whole variable domain VTLLEQNPRWRLVPRGQAVNLRCILKNSQYPWMSWYQQDLQKQLQWLFTLRSPGDKEVKSLPGADYLATRVTDTELRLQVANMSQGRTLYCTCSAGTEVFFGKGTRLTVV.

Concerning this clone itself: Gene names refer to mouse genes. The read comes to an end 1 residue before the CDR3 does, leaving the germline J gene to fill in the end. The J gene is TRBJ2-3, the V gene TRBV26; D not certain. The CDR3 has 13 residues. V lost 4 bases and J lost 1, with 6 bases in between. In germline, CDR1 is KGHPV, CDR2 FQNQEV (reference sequence). CDR3 residues: CASSRNRAETLYF. CDR3 DNA (partial): TGTGCCAGCAGTCGAAACCGTGCAGAAACGCTGTAT.

About this clone: Gene names and germline refer to mouse. From the germline J gene comes the end of the CDR3, since the read stops 1 residue before it. This chain uses TRBV24 with TRBJ1-6; D uncertain. TRBJ1-6 is reported as an ORF; its role is uncertain. This CDR3 region has 14 residues. From germline, CDR1 is KGHTA and CDR2 FRNEEI. V was clipped by 3 bases and J by 5 bases, with 8 bases between them. The CDR3 sequence: CASSLQEHNSPLYF. The covered CDR3 bases are TGTGCCAGCAGTCTCCAGGAGCATAATTCGCCCCTCTAC.